This T cell receptor (beta chain) was sequenced in a study of T cells in Graves' hyperthyroidism and ophthalmopathy. Under 3 months was the duration of disease in ophthalmopathy patients, who also had a Clinical Activity Score of at least 3 and a NOSPECS grade of at least 4. RNA transcripts were the template for amplifying TCR beta CDR3 regions. During a first-round RT-PCR of the TCR CDR3, the HTBI primer set was used. TCRdb recomputed calls from the multiplex PCR reads with MiXCR, one row per CDR3 protein. The sample holds around 610,000 distinct CDR3 sequences, roughly 15% seen once. Germline CDR1 MNHEY, CDR2 SVGEGT. The V end was cut by 0 bases, the J end by 2 bases, with 8 bases between. The length of the CDR3 is 15 residues. This clonotype occurred many times.

This chain connects TRBV6-2 or TRBV6-3 to TRBJ1-5, with a tentative D call TRBD1 (5 bases). Sequenced: blood. The TCR comes from a woman between 40 and 55 years old with Graves' ophthalmopathy. The CDR3 coding sequence is TGTGCCAGCAGTTACTCCAGGGCTGGCAATCAGCCCCAGCATTTT. Its translation: CASSYSRAGNQPQHF.